The clone carrying this TCR beta chain has only a few counts. The sample originates from a study of OX40 agonist ivuxolimab in advanced cancers. Clones were sequenced by immunoSEQ multiplex PCR, and TCRdb holds only the in-frame ones, with some missing. Counted here are 70,000 or so clones, 60% to 85% occurring once; the ten biggest clones make up around 2.3%. The CDR3 runs to 15 residues. V shed 5 bases and J 2 bases; nucleotides not matched to a gene: 3. CDR1 LGHNA and CDR2 YNFKEQ come from the germline V gene. Enrollment shut out patients with autoimmune disease history or systemic immunosuppression.

The rearrangement uses TRBV4-2 and TRBJ1-1; 12 bases agree with TRBD1. The sample was CD4+ or CD8+ T cells sorted from blood, taken in a trial of the OX40 agonist ivuxolimab. This TCR was sampled from an adult with an advanced solid tumor such as melanoma, head and neck, liver or kidney cancer. CDR3: CASSRDRGPNTEAFF. The CDR3 DNA reads as TGTGCCAGCAGCAGGGACAGGGGGCCCAACACTGAAGCTTTCTTT.